This T cell receptor (beta chain) was sequenced during a study of blood T cells in healthy people across ages. This clonotype was recorded a few times. Combining a sample-barcoded 5' primer with a J-beta primer mix, a second PCR ran for 7 to 11 cycles. TCRdb recomputed calls from the 5' RACE reads with MiXCR, one row per CDR3 protein. The sample carries 1.6 million or so distinct CDR3 sequences, roughly 30% recorded once. Germline values: CDR1 DFQATT, CDR2 SNEGSKA (reference sequence). CDR3 size: 16 residues. After removal of 3 bases from V and 1 base from J, the junction contained 7 bases not matched to a gene.

The receptor's source is a woman aged 25-40 years in good health. The chain carries TRBV20-1 and TRBJ2-1, with 9 bases matching TRBD2. Sequencing was carried out using blood. DNA of the CDR3: TGCAGTGCTAGGGTCCGTACTAGCGGGTCCTACAATGAGCAGTTCTTC. Its translation is CSARVRTSGSYNEQFF.